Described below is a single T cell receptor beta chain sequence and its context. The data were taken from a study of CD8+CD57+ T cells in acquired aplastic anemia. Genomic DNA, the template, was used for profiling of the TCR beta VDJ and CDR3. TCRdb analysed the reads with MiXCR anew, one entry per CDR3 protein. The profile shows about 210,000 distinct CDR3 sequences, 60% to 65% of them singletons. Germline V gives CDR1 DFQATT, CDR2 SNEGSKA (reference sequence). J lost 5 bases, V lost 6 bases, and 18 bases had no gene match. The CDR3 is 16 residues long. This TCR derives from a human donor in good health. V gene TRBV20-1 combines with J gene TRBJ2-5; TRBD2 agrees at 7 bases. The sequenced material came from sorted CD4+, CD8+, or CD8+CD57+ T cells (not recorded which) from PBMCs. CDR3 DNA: TGCAGTGCCTCGGACTATCGGAGCGGGGATAGGGAGACCCAGTACTTC. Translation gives CSASDYRSGDRETQYF.